Each of the 9 T cell receptor beta chains below was sequenced from the same sample in a study of radiotherapy plus CTLA-4 blockade in lung cancer. The table came from immunoSEQ multiplex PCR; TCRdb's copy has only in-frame clones and leaves some out. The table lists about 98,000 clones, 75% to 90% of them singletons, with around 3.7% in the top ten. The sequenced sample was peripheral blood, obtained from a patient treated with radiotherapy plus ipilimumab. These receptors originate from a human donor with non-small cell lung cancer who had a partial response to radiotherapy plus ipilimumab.

The rearrangement joins TRBV6-4 to TRBJ1-1, with a tentative D call TRBD1 (5 bases). CDR1 is MRHNA and CDR2 is SNTAGT in the germline V gene. CDR3 size: 13 residues. V was clipped by 6 bases and J by 1 base, with 9 bases between them. The CDR3 bases are TGTGCCAGCAGGACAGAATCGAACACTGAAGCTTTCTTT. It is translated as CASRTESNTEAFF.

The chain couples TRBV19 to TRBJ2-5; TRBD2 aligns across 9 bases. V gave up 3 bases and J gave up 5 bases; unmatched junction bases: 7. The CDR3 extends over 15 amino acids. CDR1 is LNHDA, CDR2 SQIVND, per germline (reference sequence). Here the CDR3 DNA reads TGTGCCAGTAGTATCCTTAGCGGGAGTAGCGAGACCCAGTACTTC. This encodes CASSILSGSSETQYF.

V is TRBV28 and J is TRBJ1-1, with 9 bases fitting TRBD1. The CDR3 runs to 14 residues. The germline CDR1 and CDR2 sequences are MDHEN and SYDVKM. J gave up 2 bases and V 7 bases, and 5 bases lay outside the gene matches. The CDR3 DNA is TGTGCCAGCACAGAGGGACAGGGAAACACTGAAGCTTTCTTT. Translating gives CASTEGQGNTEAFF.

This clone was seen a single time. The rearrangement uses TRBV6-1 and TRBJ2-1, with 7 nucleotides matching TRBD2. CDR3 size: 12 residues. Germline values: CDR1 MNHNS, CDR2 SASEGT. The J segment lost 4 bases and the V segment lost 10 bases, leaving 4 bases of the junction unmatched. The CDR3 loop is CATWDYYNEQFF. CDR3 in DNA: TGTGCCACCTGGGACTATTACAATGAGCAGTTCTTC.

This clone was detected only a few times. Other DNA variants within this sample encode the same CDR3. This rearrangement joins TRBV29-1 to TRBJ2-7, with TRBD1 identical over 8 bases. The ends lost 1 base at V and 4 bases at J; junction bases unmatched: 3. This CDR3 has 13 amino acids. Germline V gene data show CDR1 as SQVTM and CDR2 as ANQGSEA. The CDR3 DNA reads as TGCAGCGTTGAAGGGACAGGGACTTACGAGCAGTACTTC. Encoded protein: CSVEGTGTYEQYF.

The V gene is TRBV7-3, the J gene TRBJ1-2, with 8 bases identical to TRBD1. The V gene's germline CDR1 is SGHTA and CDR2 FQGTGA. The CDR3 length is 13 residues. V lost 5 bases and J lost 8; bases outside the gene matches: 7. The CDR3 bases are TGTGCCAGCAGCGTTCAGGGGGCGCGCGGCTACACCTTC. This gives the protein CASSVQGARGYTF.

The chain is built from TRBV7-9 and TRBJ2-2, with 11 bases aligning to TRBD2. With 4 bases clipped from V and 2 bases from J, the junction kept 6 bases outside the gene matches. The germline CDR1 and CDR2 sequences are SEHNR and FQNEAQ (reference sequence). CDR3 length: 17 residues. The CDR3 DNA sequence: TGTGCCAGCAGCTCCCCCCGACTAGCGGGAAACACCGGGGAGCTGTTTTTT. Translating it yields CASSSPRLAGNTGELFF.

The CDR3 DNA follows: TGCGCCAGCAGCCCACGGGAGGGTGCAAACACCATATATTTT. Its translation: CASSPREGANTIYF. The chain uses TRBV4-1 and TRBJ1-3; D not resolved. CDR3 length: 14 amino acids. V lost 4 bases and J lost 6, with 13 bases in between. The V gene's germline CDR1 is MGHRA and CDR2 YSYEKL.

This clone was counted once. This chain uses TRBV5-6 with TRBJ2-1; TRBD1 matches at 9 bases. Germline V gives CDR1 SGHDT, CDR2 YYEEEE. The CDR3 sequence is 17 residues long. With V trimmed by 4 bases and J by 0 bases, 8 bases remained unmatched. This CDR3 reads CASSHGQGTTSYNEQFF. The CDR3 nucleotides are TGTGCCAGCAGCCACGGACAGGGGACAACCTCCTACAATGAGCAGTTCTTC.